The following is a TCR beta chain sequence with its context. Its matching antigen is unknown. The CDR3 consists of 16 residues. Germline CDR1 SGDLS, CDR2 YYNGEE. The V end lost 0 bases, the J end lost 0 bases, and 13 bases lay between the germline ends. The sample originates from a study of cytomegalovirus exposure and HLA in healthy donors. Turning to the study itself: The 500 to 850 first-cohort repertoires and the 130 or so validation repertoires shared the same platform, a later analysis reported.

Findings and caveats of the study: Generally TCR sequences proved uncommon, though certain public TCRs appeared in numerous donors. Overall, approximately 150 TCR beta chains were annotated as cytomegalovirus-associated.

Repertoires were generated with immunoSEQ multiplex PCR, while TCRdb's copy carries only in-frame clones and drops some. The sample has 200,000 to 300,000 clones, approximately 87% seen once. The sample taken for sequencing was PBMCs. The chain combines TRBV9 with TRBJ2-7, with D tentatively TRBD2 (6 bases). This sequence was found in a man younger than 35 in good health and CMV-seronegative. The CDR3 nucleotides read TGTGCCAGCAGCGTAGGTAGCGGAACTTCCTCCTACGAGCAGTACTTC. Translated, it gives CASSVGSGTSSYEQYF.